This T cell receptor (beta chain) is drawn from a study of response to subunit inactivated influenza vaccine. General study results and limits: The authors suggested that few new T cells are recruited per seasonal influenza vaccination.

This clonotype was seen a handful of times. The antigen is unknown. This CDR3 contains 16 residues. From germline, CDR1 is SGHRS and CDR2 YFSETQ. V gave up 4 bases and J gave up 0 bases, with 16 bases separating them. Each CDR3 protein gets one entry after TCRdb re-called the RT-PCR reads with MiXCR. The profile shows approximately 530,000 distinct CDR3 sequences, about an eighth of them singletons. This sequence joins TRBV5-1 and TRBJ2-5, with D unresolved. This sequence was found in a man in his fifties or sixties who received an inactivated influenza vaccine. Sequencing was performed on PBMCs from blood, taken roughly 46 days after vaccination. CDR3 bases: TGCGCCAGCAGCCAGTTTGACGCCGCGTACCAAGAGACCCAGTACTTC. Translated, it gives CASSQFDAAYQETQYF.